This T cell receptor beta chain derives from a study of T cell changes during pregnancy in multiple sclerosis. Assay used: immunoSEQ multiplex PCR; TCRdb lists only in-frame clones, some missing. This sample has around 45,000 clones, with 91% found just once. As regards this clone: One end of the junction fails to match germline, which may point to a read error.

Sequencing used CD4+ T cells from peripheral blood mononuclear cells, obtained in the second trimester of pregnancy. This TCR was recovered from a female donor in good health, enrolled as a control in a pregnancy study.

The CDR3 protein is CASRLSTRGTEAFF. In nucleotides, the CDR3 is TGTGCCAGCAGATTATCCACCAGGGGCACTGAAGCTTTCTTT. This chain joins TRBV28 and TRBJ1-1, with TRBD1 as a possible D gene (6 bases). This CDR3 comprises 14 residues. The germline gives CDR1 MDHEN, CDR2 SYDVKM.